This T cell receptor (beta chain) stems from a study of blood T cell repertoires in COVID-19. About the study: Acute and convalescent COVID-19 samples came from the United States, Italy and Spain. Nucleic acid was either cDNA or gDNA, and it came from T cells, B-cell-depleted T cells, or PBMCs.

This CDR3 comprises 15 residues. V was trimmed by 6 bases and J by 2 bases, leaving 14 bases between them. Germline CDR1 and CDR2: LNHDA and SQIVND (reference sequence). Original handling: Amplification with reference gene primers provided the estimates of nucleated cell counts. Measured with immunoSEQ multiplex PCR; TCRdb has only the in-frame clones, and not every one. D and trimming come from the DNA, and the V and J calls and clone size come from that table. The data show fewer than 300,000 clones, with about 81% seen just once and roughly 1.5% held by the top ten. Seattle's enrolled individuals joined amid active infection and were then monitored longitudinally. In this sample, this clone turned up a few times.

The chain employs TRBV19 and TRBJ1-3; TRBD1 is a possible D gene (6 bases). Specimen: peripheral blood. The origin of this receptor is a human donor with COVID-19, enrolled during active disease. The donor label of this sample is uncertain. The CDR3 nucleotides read TGTGCCAGTAGGCCGGACGGACAGACTGGAAACACCATATATTTT. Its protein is CASRPDGQTGNTIYF.